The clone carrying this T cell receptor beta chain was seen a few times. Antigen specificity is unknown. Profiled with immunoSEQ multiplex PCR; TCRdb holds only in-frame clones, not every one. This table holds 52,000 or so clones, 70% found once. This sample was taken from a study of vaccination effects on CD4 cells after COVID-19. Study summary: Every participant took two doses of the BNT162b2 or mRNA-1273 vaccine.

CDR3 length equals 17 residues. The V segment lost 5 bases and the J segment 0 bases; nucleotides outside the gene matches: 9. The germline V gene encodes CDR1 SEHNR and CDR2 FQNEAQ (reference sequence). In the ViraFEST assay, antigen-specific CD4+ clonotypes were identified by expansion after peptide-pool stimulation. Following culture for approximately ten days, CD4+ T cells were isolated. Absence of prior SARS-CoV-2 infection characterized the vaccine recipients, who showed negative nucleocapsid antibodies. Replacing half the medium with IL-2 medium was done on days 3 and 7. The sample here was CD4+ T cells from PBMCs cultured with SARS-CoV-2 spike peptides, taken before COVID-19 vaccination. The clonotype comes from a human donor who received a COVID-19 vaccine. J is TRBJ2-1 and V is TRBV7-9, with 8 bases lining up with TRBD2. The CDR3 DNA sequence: TGTGCCAGCAGCCCCCCTAGCGGGCGGAGCTCCTACAATGAGCAGTTCTTC. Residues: CASSPPSGRSSYNEQFF.